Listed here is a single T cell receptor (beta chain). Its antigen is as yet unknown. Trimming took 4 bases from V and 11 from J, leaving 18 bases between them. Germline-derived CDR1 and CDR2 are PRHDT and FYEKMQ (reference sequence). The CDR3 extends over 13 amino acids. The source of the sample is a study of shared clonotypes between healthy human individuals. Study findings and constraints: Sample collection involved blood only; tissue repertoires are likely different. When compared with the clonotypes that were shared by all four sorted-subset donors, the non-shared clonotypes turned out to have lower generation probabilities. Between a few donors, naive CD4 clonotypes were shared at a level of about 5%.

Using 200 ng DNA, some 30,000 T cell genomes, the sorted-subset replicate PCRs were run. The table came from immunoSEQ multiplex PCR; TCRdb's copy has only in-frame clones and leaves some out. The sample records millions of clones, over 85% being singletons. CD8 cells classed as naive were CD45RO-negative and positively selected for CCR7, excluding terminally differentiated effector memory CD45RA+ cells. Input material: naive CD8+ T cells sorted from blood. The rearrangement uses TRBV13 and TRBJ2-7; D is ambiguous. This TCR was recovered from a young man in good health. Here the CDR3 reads CASSSNPSETKYF. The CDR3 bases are TGTGCCAGCAGCTCAAATCCCTCCGAGACAAAGTACTTC.